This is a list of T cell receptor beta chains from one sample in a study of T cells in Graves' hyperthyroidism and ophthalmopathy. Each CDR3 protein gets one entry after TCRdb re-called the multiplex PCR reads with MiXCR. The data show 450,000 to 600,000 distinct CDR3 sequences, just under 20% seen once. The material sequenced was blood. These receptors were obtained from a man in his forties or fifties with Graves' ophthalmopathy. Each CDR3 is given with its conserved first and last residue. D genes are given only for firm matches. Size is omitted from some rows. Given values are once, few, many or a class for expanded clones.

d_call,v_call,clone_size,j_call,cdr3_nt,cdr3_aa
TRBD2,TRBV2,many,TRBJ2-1,TGTGCCAGCAGTTTCCTAGCGGGGGACATCTCCTACAATGAGCAGTTCTTC,CASSFLAGDISYNEQFF
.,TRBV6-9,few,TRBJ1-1,TGTGCCAGCAGTTACGCCGTGGGGGGAGGCACTGAAGCTTTCTTT,CASSYAVGGGTEAFF
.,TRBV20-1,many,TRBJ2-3,TGCAGTGCTATAACCCTCACAGATACGCAGTATTTT,CSAITLTDTQYF
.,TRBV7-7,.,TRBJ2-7,TGTGCTAGCAGCTGGGTACAGGGAATCTACGAGCAGTACTTC,CASSWVQGIYEQYF
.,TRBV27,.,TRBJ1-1,TGTGCCAGCAGTTACCTCCGGGGGCATTCCAGTGAAGCTTTCTTT,CASSYLRGHSSEAFF
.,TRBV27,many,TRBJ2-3,TGTGCCAGCAGTTTATACGGAGATACGCAGTATTTT,CASSLYGDTQYF
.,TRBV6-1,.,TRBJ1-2,TGTGCCAGCAGTTCGGACAGATTTCTCTATGGCTACACCTTC,CASSSDRFLYGYTF
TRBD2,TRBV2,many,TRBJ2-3,TGTGCCAGCAGTTCACTAGCGGGAGTCGCAAATACGCAGTATTTT,CASSSLAGVANTQYF
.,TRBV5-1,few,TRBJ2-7,TGCGCCAGCAGCTTGGACGGGAAAGGCTACGAGCAGTACTTC,CASSLDGKGYEQYF
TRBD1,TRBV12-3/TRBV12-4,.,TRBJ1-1,TGTGCCAGCGGCACGGGGCAGGGGGTCCGGGGAGCTTTCTTT,CASGTGQGVRGAFF
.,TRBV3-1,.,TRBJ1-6,TGTGCCAGCAGCCCGGGACTTAATAATTCACCCCTCCACTTT,CASSPGLNNSPLHF
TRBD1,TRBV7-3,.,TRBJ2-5,TGTGCCAGCAGCCCATTGGACAGGGGAGGTCGAGAGACCCAGTACTTC,CASSPLDRGGRETQYF
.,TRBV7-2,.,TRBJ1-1,TGTGCCAGCAGCTTAGACAGGGCGAACACTGAAGCTTTCTTT,CASSLDRANTEAFF
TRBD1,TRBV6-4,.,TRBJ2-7,TGTGCCAGCAGCTATCTGCGGGACAGGGTCGTCCGTGCTGAGAGCTCCTACGAGCAGTACTTC,CASSYLRDRVVRAESSYEQYF
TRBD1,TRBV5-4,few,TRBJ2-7,TGTGCCAGCAGCTTGTGGGCGACAGGGTATGGCGAGCAGTACTTC,CASSLWATGYGEQYF
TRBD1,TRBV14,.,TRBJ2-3,TGTGCCAGCAGCCAAGGAGTCAGGGGGCTGGCGAATACGCAGTATTTT,CASSQGVRGLANTQYF
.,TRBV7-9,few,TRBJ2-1,TGTGCCAGCAGCTCCCTAACGGTCTCCCCTGAGCAGTTCTTC,CASSSLTVSPEQFF
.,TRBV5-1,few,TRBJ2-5,TGCGCCAGCAGCCAAGGGGGGGGGCGGCAGACCCAGTACTTC,CASSQGGGRQTQYF
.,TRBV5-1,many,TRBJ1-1,TGCGCCAGCAGCTACCGGAATTACAGGGACACTGAAGCTTTCTTT,CASSYRNYRDTEAFF
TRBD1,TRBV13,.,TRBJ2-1,TGTGTCAGCAGCCCAACAGGGGGCGGGGGTGAGCAGTTCTTC,CVSSPTGGGGEQFF
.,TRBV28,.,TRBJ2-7,TGTGCCAGCAGTTTAGATAAGGACGGATACTACGAGCAGTACTTC,CASSLDKDGYYEQYF
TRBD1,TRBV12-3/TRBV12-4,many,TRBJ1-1,TGTGCCAGCAGTTTGGGGACAGATCTCGTTGAAGCTTTCTTT,CASSLGTDLVEAFF
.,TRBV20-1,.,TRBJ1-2,TGCAGTGCTAGAGACCACAGGAGAGTACCTAACTATGGCTACACCTTC,CSARDHRRVPNYGYTF
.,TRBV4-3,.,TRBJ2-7,TGCGCCAGCAGCCACCCTACTACCTCCTACGAGCAGTACTTC,CASSHPTTSYEQYF
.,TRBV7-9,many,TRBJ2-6,TGTGCCAGCAGCTTAGTCAGGTCTGGGGCCAACGTCCTGACTTTC,CASSLVRSGANVLTF
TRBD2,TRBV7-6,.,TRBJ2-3,TGTGCCAGCAGCGCGGGACTAGCGGGTTATACAGATACGCAGTATTTT,CASSAGLAGYTDTQYF
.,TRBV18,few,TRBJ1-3,TGTGCCAGCTCATACTCCGACAAGGAGGTCGGAAACACCATATATTTT,CASSYSDKEVGNTIYF
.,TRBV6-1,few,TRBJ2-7,TGTGCCAGCAGTGAAGGGATAGGGCGGGTGACCTACGAGCAGTACTTC,CASSEGIGRVTYEQYF
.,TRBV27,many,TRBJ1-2,TGTGCCAGCAGTTTTGGGAAAGGGGGGCGGCAGGGCTACACCTTC,CASSFGKGGRQGYTF